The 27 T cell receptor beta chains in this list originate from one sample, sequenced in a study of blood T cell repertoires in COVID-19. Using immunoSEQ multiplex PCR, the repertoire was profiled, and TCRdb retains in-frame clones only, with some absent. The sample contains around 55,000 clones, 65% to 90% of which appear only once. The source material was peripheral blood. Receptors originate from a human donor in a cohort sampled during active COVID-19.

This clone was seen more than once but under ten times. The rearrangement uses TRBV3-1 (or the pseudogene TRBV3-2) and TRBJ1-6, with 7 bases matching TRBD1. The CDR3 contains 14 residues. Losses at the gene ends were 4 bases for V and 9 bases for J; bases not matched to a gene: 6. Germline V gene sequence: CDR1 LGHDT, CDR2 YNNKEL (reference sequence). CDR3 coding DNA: TGTGCCAGCAGCCCACGACAGGGCTCTTCACCCCTCCACTTT. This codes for CASSPRQGSSPLHF.

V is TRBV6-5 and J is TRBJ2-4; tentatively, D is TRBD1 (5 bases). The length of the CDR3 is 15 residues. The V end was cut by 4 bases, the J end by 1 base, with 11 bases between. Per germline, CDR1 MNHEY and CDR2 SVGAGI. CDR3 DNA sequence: TGTGCCAGCAGTTCCCAGGGAAGTGCCAAAAACATTCAGTACTTC. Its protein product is CASSSQGSAKNIQYF.

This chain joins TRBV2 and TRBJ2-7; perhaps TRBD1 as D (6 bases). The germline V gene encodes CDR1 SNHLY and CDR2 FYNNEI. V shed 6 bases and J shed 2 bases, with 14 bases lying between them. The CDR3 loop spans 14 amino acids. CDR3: CASRPDSFTYEQYF. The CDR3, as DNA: TGTGCCAGCAGGCCGGACAGTTTCACCTACGAGCAGTACTTC.

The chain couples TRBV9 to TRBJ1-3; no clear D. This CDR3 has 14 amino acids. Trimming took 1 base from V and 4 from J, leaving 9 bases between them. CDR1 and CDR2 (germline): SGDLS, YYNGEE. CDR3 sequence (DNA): TGTGCCAGCAGCGTAACTGCATCCGGAAACACCATATATTTT. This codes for CASSVTASGNTIYF.

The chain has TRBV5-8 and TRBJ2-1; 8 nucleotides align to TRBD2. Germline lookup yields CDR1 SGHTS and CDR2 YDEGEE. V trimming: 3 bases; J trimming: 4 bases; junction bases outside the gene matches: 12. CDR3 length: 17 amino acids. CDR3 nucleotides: TGTGCCAGCAGCTCACTGACTAGCGCGGGACATTACAATGAGCAGTTCTTC. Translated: CASSSLTSAGHYNEQFF.

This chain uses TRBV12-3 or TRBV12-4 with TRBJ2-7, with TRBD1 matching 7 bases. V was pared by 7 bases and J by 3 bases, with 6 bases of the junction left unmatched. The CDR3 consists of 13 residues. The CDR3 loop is CASTWDSNYEQYF. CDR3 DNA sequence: TGTGCCAGCACCTGGGACAGTAACTACGAGCAGTACTTC.

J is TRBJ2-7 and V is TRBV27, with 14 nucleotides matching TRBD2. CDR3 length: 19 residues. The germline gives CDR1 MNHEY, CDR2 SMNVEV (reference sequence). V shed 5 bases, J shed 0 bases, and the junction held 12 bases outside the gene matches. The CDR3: CASSPRLAGGSLPSYEQYF. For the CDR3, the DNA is TGTGCCAGCAGTCCTCGACTAGCGGGAGGGTCGTTACCCTCCTACGAGCAGTACTTC.

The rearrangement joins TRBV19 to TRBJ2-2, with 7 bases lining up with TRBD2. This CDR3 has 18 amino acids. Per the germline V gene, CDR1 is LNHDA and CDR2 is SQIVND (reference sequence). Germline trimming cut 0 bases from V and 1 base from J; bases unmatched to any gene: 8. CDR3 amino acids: CASSIEGGDPQNTGELFF. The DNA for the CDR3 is TGTGCCAGTAGTATAGAGGGGGGGGATCCCCAGAACACCGGGGAGCTGTTTTTT.

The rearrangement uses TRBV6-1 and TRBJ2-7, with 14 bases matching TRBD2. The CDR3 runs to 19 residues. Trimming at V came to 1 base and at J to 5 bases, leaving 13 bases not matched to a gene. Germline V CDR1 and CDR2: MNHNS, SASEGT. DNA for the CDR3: TGTGCCAGCAGTGAAGAGGGCCTGGGACTAGCGGGAGAGGGGGACGAGCAGTACTTC. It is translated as CASSEEGLGLAGEGDEQYF.

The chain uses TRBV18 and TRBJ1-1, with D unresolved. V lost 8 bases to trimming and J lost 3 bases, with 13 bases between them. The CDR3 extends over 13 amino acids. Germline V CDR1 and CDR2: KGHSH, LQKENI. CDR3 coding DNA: TGTGCCAGCCAACGGGGTAGCGACACTGAAGCTTTCTTT. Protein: CASQRGSDTEAFF.

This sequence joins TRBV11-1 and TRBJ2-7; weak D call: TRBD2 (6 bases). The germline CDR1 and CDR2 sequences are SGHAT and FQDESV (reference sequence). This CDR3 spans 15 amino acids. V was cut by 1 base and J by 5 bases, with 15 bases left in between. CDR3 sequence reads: CASSLVGGMAHEQYF. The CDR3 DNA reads TGTGCCAGCAGCTTAGTCGGGGGTATGGCCCACGAGCAGTACTTC. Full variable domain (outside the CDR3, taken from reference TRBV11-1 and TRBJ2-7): EAEVAQSPRYKITEKSQAVAFWCDPISGHATLYWYRQILGQGPELLVQFQDESVVDDSQLPKDRFSAERLKGVDSTLKIQPAELGDSAMYLCASSLVGGMAHEQYFGPGTRLTVT.

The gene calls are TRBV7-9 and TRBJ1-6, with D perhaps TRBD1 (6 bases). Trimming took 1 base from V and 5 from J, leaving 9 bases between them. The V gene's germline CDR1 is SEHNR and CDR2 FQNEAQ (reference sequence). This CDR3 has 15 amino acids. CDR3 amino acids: CASSLDQGNNSPLHF. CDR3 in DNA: TGTGCCAGCAGCTTAGATCAGGGGAATAATTCACCCCTCCACTTT. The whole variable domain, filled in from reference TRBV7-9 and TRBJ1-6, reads DTGVSQNPRHKITKRGQNVTFRCDPISEHNRLYWYRQTLGQGPEFLTYFQNEAQLEKSRLLSDRFSAERPKGSFSTLEIQRTEQGDSAMYLCASSLDQGNNSPLHFGNGTRLTVT.

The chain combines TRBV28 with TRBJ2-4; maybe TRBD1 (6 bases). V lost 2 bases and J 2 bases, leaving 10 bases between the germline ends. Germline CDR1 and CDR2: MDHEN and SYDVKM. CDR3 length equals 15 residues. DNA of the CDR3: TGTGCCAGCAGTTTAACAGGGTTAACCAAAAACATTCAGTACTTC. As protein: CASSLTGLTKNIQYF.

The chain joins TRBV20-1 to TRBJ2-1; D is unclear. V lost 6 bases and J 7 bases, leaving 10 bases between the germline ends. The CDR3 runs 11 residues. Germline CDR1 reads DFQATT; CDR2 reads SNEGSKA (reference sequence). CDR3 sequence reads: CSAQTGNEQFF. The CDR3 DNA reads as TGCAGTGCCCAGACCGGGAATGAGCAGTTCTTC.

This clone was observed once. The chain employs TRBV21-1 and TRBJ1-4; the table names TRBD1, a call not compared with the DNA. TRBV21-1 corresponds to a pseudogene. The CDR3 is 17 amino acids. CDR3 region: CASSSNIGQGTIGKLFF. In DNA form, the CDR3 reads TGTGCCAGCAGCAGTAATATCGGACAGGGTACAATAGGGAAACTGTTTTTT.

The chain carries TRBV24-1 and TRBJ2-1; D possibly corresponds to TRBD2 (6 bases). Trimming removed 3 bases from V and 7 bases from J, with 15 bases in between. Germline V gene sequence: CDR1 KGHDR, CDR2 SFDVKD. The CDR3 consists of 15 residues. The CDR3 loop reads CATSDVEGVWNEQFF. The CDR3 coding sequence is TGTGCCACCAGTGATGTGGAGGGTGTTTGGAATGAGCAGTTCTTC.

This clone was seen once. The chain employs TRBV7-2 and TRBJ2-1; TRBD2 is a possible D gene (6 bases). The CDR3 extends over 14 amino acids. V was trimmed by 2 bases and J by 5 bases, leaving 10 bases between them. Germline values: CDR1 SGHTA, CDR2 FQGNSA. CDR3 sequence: CASSLTGAHNEQFF. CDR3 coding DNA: TGTGCCAGCAGCTTAACGGGAGCCCACAATGAGCAGTTCTTC. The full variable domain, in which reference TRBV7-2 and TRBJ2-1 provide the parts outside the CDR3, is GAGVSQSPSNKVTEKGKDVELRCDPISGHTALYWYRQSLGQGLEFLIYFQGNSAPDKSGLPSDRFSAERTGGSVSTLTIQRTQQEDSAVYLCASSLTGAHNEQFFGPGTRLTVL.

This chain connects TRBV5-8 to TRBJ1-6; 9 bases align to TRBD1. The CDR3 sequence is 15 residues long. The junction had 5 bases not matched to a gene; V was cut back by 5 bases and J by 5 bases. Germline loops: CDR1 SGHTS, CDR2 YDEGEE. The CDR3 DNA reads TGTGCCAGCAGGCTCAGGACAGGGGATAATTCACCCCTCCACTTT. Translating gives CASRLRTGDNSPLHF.

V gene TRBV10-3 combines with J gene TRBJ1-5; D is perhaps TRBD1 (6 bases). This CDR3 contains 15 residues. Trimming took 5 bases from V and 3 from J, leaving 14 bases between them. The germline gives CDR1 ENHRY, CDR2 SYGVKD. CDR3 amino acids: CAISPSGGFNQPQHF. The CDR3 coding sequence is TGTGCCATCAGTCCCTCGGGGGGCTTCAATCAGCCCCAGCATTTT.

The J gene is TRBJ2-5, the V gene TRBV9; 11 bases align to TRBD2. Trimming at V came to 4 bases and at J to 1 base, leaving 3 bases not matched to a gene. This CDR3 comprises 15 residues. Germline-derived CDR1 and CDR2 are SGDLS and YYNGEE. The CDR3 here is CASSSSGRLQETQYF. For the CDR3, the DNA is TGTGCCAGCAGCTCTAGCGGGAGGCTCCAAGAGACCCAGTACTTC. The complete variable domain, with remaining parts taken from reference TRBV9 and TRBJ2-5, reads DSGVTQTPKHLITATGQRVTLRCSPRSGDLSVYWYQQSLDQGLQFLIQYYNGEERAKGNILERFSAQQFPDLHSELNLSSLELGDSALYFCASSSSGRLQETQYFGPGTRLLVL.

CDR3: CASSPETPWGNQPQHF. CDR3 in DNA: TGTGCCAGCAGTCCGGAGACCCCTTGGGGCAATCAGCCCCAGCATTTT. This chain links TRBV27 with TRBJ1-5; D gene ambiguous. The germline V gene encodes CDR1 MNHEY and CDR2 SMNVEV (reference sequence). There are 16 residues in the CDR3. Trimming removed 5 bases at V and 2 bases at J, with 16 bases between.

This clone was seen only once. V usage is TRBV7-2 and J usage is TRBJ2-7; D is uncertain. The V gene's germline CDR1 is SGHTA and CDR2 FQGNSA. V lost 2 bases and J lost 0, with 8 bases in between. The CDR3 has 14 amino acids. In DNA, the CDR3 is TGTGCCAGCAGCTTACGGGTCCCCTCCTACGAGCAGTACTTC. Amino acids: CASSLRVPSYEQYF.

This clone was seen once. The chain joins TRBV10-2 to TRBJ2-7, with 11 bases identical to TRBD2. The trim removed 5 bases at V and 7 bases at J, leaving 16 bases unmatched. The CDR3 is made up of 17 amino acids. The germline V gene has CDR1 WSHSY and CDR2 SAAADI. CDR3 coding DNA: TGCGCCAGCAGTCCGGGGGCTAGCGGGAGGATCCTGAGGGAGCAGTACTTC. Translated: CASSPGASGRILREQYF.

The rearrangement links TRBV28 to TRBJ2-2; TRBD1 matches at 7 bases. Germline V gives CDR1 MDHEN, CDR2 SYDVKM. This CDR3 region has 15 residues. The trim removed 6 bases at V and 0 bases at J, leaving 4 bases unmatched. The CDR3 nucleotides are TGTGCCAGCAGAAGTGGACAGGCGAACACCGGGGAGCTGTTTTTT. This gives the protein CASRSGQANTGELFF.

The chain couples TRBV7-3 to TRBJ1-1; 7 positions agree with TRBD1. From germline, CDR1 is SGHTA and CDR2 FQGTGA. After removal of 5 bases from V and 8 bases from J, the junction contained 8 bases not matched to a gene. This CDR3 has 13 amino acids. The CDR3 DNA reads TGTGCCAGCAGCCCGGGACAGTTGACAGAAGCTTTCTTT. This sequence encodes CASSPGQLTEAFF.

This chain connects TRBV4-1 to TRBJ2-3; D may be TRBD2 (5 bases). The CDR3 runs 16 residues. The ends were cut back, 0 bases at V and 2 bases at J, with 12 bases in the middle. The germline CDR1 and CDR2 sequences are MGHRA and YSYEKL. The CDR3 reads CASSQDRLAYTDTQYF. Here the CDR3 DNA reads TGCGCCAGCAGCCAAGATAGGCTAGCCTACACAGATACGCAGTATTTT.

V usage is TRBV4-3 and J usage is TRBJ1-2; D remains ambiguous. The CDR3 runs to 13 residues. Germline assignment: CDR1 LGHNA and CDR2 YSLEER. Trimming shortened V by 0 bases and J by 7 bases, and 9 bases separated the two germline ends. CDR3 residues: CASSQDLERGYTF. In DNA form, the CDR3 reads TGCGCCAGCAGCCAAGATCTTGAGCGTGGCTACACCTTC.